This TCR beta chain emerged from a study of T cell responses to AZD1222 COVID-19 vaccine. Repertoires were generated with immunoSEQ multiplex PCR, while TCRdb's copy carries only in-frame clones and drops some. The table shows 100,000 to 110,000 clones, with approximately 87% occurring only once. Details on this clone: Its target is unknown.

Overall study findings and caveats: Only 5 or 6 people who got AZD1222 tested seropositive at baseline. A rise in Spike-specific TCR breadth and depth followed two AZD1222 doses.

Here the sequenced sample was peripheral blood, taken on day 0 of MenACWY control vaccination. The origin of this receptor is an adult in good health.

CDR3 nucleotide sequence: TGTGCCAGCAGCGTAGTGGGGACAGGGGGCACTGAAGCTTTCTTT. Translated, it gives CASSVVGTGGTEAFF. This chain links TRBV9 with TRBJ1-1; TRBD1 matches 11 bases. V was clipped by 0 bases and J by 4 bases; unmatched bases: 2. Germline V CDR1 and CDR2: SGDLS, YYNGEE. This CDR3 is 15 amino acids long.